Included here is one T cell receptor (beta chain) sequence, with context. Its antigen is still unknown. This sample stems from a study of cytotoxic CD8 clonotypes in ibrutinib-treated CLL. Generated by immunoSEQ multiplex PCR, the TCRdb table keeps only in-frame clones and is missing some. The profile covers 15,000 to 20,000 clones, with roughly two thirds appearing a single time and about a sixth taken by the ten largest. In germline, CDR1 is LGHNA, CDR2 YNFKEQ. Losses at the gene ends were 0 bases for V and 10 bases for J; bases not matched to a gene: 7. The CDR3 sequence is 16 residues long. Genomic DNA for TCR beta libraries, 1.5 to 2 micrograms, came from cryopreserved PBMCs. Study conclusions and caveats: Timing of sampling differed between sustained-remission and progressing patients. Pretreatment clonality was elevated relative to age-matched healthy donors and paralleled circulating CD8+ T-cell counts. At progression, clonality fell back toward baseline after rising at ibrutinib response.

The chain has TRBV4-2 and TRBJ2-1; TRBD2 matches 12 bases. This TCR came from a human donor with chronic lymphocytic leukemia. The sequencing here drew on PBMCs, taken before ibrutinib treatment. DNA of the CDR3: TGTGCCAGCAGCCAAGATGAGACTAGCGGGGGTTGGGAGCAGTTCTTC. Translating gives CASSQDETSGGWEQFF.